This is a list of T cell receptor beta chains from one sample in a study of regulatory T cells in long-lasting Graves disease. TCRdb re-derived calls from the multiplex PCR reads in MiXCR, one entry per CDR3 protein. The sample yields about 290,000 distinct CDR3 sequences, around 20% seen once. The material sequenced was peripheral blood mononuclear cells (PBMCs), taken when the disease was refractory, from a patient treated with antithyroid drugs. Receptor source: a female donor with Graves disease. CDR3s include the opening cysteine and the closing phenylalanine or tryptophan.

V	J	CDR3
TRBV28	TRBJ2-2	CASTWTSGNTGELFF
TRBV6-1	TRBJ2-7	CASRLGLAAPYEQYF
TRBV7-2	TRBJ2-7	CASSFPGGPREQYF
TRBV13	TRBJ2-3	CASSPRTRGSTDTQYF
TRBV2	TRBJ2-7	CASATSVKRGSYEQYF
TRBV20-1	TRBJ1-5	CSARQGLGQPQHF
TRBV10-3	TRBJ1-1	CAISREGTNTEAFF
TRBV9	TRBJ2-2	CASNPAGNTGELFF
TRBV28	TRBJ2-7	CASSLRELNEQYF
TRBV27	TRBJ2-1	CASSPTPLGPPYNEQFF
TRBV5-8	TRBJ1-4	CASSSDRPGEKLFF
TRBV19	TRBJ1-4	CASSIPTGATNEKLFF
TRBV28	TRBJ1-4	CASRTGGEKLFF
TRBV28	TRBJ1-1	CARHSGDIMNTEAFF
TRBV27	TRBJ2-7	CASSLTVHYEQYF
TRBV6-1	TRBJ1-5	CASSMTGASNQPQHF
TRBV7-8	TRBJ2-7	CASSLAPAEGSYEQYF
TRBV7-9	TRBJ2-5	CASSNRRDETQYF
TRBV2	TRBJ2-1	CATRPGTSGRDEQFF
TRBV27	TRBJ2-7	CASNTGTSPYEQYF
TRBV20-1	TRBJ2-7	CSASSATSPSYEQYF
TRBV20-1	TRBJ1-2	CSAAQGGGNYGYTF
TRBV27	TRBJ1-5	CASSSSGGWGQGGNQPQHF
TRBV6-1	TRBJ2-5	CATSSRLASHEQYF
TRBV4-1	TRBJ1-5	CASSHRTGFGDNQPQHF
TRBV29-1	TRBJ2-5	CSVSRQETQYF
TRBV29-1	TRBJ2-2	CSVTRISGGPGGELFF
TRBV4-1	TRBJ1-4	CASSSPGTTNEKLFF
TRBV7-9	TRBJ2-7	CASSLGTRTYEQYF
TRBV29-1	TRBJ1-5	CSATVALEGPQHF
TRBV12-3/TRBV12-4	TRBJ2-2	CASSGTSGRSTGELFF
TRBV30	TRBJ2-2	CAWGTGNTGELFF
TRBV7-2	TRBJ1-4	CASSLGSNEKLFF
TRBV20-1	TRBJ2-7	CSAREDRITYEQYF
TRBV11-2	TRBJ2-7	CASSLEAVPTYEQYF
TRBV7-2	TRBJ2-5	CASGFHRDGTQYF
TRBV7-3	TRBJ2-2	CASSLTNRAGELFF
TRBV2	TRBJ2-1	CASSDPDFRASGSNPDQDEQFF
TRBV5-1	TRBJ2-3	CASSPAGNRADTQYF
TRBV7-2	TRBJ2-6	CATGTSGANVLTF
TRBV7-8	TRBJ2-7	CASSFGTPGTSFNYEQYF
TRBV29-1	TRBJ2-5	CSVGRAGVETQYF
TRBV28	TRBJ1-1	CASRQTGPFDEAFF
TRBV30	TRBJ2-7	CAWSKGYQYEQYF
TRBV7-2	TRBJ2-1	CASSLRGRHNEQFF
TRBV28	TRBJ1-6	CASSPEGQAFGSPLHF
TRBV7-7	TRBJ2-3	CASSLGQADTQYF
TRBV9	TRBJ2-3	CASSVLLGSTDTQYF
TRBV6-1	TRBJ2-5	CASRQETQYF